The source of this TCR beta chain is a study of identical twins (dated by TCRdb to the mid-2010s). In terms of the full investigation: To test whether fetal clonotypes persist, this study deep-sequenced TCR alpha and beta repertoires from monozygotic twins, from unrelated adults of various ages, and from cord blood. To rule out contamination, replicate twin experiments were performed at different times with different library preparation protocols. What the work shows at the level of the full study, not this receptor alone: Invariant T cells such as MAIT and iNKT could partly confound zero-insertion analyses, although diverse VJ usage argued against such confounding for most clonotypes. In beta out-of-frame sequences, excess twin sharing was weaker, because having fewer shared sequences lowered the signal-to-noise ratio. Abundant cord blood beta clonotypes had fewer insertions, young adult naive repertoires showed a similar but weaker trend, and memory repertoires showed no such trend. Compared with coincidental sharing between unrelated individuals, out-of-frame TCR alpha sequences shared between twins showed an excess of sequences with low generation probability. Because the same donors could not be followed over many years, conclusions were based on cross-sectional statistical analysis. Out-of-frame TCR alpha sharing in monozygotic twins was systematically underestimated by recombination models, whereas sharing between unrelated individuals was in agreement with the recombination models.

Cut back by 4 bases and 6 bases, the V and J ends lie 23 bases apart. Via the germline V gene (reference sequence), CDR1 is SEHNR and CDR2 FQNEAQ. Inclusive of the bounding cysteine and phenylalanine, the CDR3 is 17 residues long. Only the CDR3 DNA stays, 51 bases, in frame from base 1. The library came from 5' RACE. TCRdb names Illumina HiSeq 2000 as the instrument used. Template switching introduced a universal primer binding site; the final cDNA contained a unique molecular identifier, enabling accurate counting of TCR cDNA molecules. Specific primers in the conserved constant-segment region were used to synthesize first-strand cDNA for TCR alpha and beta chains. To control for contamination, each cDNA library was double barcoded with a SMART-Mk sample barcode plus Illumina barcodes. TruSeq adapter sequences along with Illumina sample barcodes were introduced in two successive PCR steps. The Illumina HiSeq platform was used with custom primers to sequence TCR alpha and beta cDNA libraries. In the authors' own workflow: Raw reads were processed with MiGEC to extract unique molecular identifiers, and MiXCR was used to determine CDR3 positions. Recombination models were inferred per individual with the repgenHMM and IGoR tools using an EM algorithm. The analysis of shared clonotypes was done with the tcR package in R, with sharing normalized by the product of cloneset sizes. To study raw recombination without the effects of thymic and clonal selection, out-of-frame nonproductive sequences were analyzed. TCRdb applied fastp at Q25 and MiXCR to the public reads, then kept only in-frame beta chains. Entries are consolidated by CDR3 protein sequence, retaining the most common genes and DNA. These V and J calls rely on TCRdb rather than the paper's analysis. This sample gives 700,000 or so distinct CDR3 sequences in total; about 9.4% of them show up just once. The top ten clones comprise about 0.98% of the sample.

This clonotype was seen ten or more times. There is no known antigen for this receptor. It has no much larger one-base neighbor in the sample; base qualities were not kept. Every donor in the study was a healthy Caucasian. Three pairs of female monozygotic twins, all aged about 18 to 30 years, made up the twin cohort. RNA for TCR libraries was isolated from peripheral blood mononuclear cells. The same sample was also studied in work on yellow fever vaccine responses in identical twins. The second investigation adds: According to the authors, in identical twins the way T cells responded to vaccination appeared partly convergent and partly personalized. In the study, vaccine-responding T cell clones were precisely tracked in identical twins.

Material for sequencing was PBMCs. This chain is built from TRBV7-9 and TRBJ2-3; the D gene is possibly TRBD2, with 6 bases matching. The sequence was collected from a woman under 30 in good health. The DNA reads as follows: TGTGCCAGCAGCTCCTCACTAGCTCTCCCTCATATCGATACGCAGTATTTT. Its protein reads: CASSSSLALPHIDTQYF. Extended through the reference TRBV7-9 and TRBJ2-3 proteins, this CDR3 yields the full variable domain: DTGVSQNPRHKITKRGQNVTFRCDPISEHNRLYWYRQTLGQGPEFLTYFQNEAQLEKSRLLSDRFSAERPKGSFSTLEIQRTEQGDSAMYLCASSSSLALPHIDTQYFGPGTRLTVL.